The 29 T cell receptor beta chains presented below share a single source sample, sequenced in a study of T cells after posttransplantation cyclophosphamide. Cyclophosphamide on days +3 and +4 followed busulfan-fludarabine conditioning and a marrow graft. Measured with immunoSEQ multiplex PCR; TCRdb has only the in-frame clones, and not every one. The sample has 35,000 to 45,000 clones; roughly 78% are singletons. The sample consisted of CD4+ T cells sorted from blood, taken 1,700 to 2,000 days after a stem cell transplant with posttransplant cyclophosphamide. Source of these receptors: a female patient in her forties who received an allogeneic stem cell transplant from a related donor, was CMV-positive, and had no GVHD. Some T cells may have originated in the graft donor.

The gene calls are TRBV9 and TRBJ2-3, with TRBD2 identical over 8 bases. The CDR3 consists of 16 residues. After removal of 0 bases from V and 2 bases from J, the junction contained 5 bases not matched to a gene. Germline CDR1 SGDLS, CDR2 YYNGEE. In nucleotides, the CDR3 is TGTGCCAGCAGCGTAGGGACTAGCCCCGTCACAGATACGCAGTATTTT. Amino acids: CASSVGTSPVTDTQYF.

This clone was seen more than once but under ten times. The chain employs TRBV5-1 and TRBJ2-5; maybe TRBD2 (5 bases). The CDR3 totals 14 residues. The germline gives CDR1 SGHRS, CDR2 YFSETQ. The ends were cut back, 4 bases at V and 5 bases at J, with 15 bases in the middle. For the CDR3, the DNA is TGCGCCAGCAGCCCCTTCCGGGGTACGGAGACCCAGTACTTC. Translated, it gives CASSPFRGTETQYF.

The rearrangement joins TRBV5-1 to TRBJ2-1, with TRBD2 identical over 8 bases. Germline lookup yields CDR1 SGHRS and CDR2 YFSETQ. With 2 bases clipped from V and 4 bases from J, the junction kept 5 bases outside the gene matches. The CDR3 totals 15 residues. The CDR3 DNA reads as TGCGCCAGCAGCTTAGGTAGCGGGGAGTACAATGAGCAGTTCTTC. Its translation: CASSLGSGEYNEQFF.

V is TRBV23-1 and J is TRBJ1-2; tentatively, D is TRBD1 (5 bases). TRBV23-1 is labeled an ORF, and its function is uncertain. The CDR3 has 14 amino acids. V was trimmed by 2 bases and J by 11 bases, leaving 18 bases between them. This CDR3 is CASSQEIRRGRYTF. For the CDR3, the DNA is TGCGCCAGCAGTCAAGAGATCCGAAGGGGTAGGTACACCTTC.

CDR3: CSLRTDNGYTF. The CDR3 DNA is TGCAGCTTGAGGACAGACAATGGCTACACCTTC. The V and J genes are TRBV29-1 and TRBJ1-2; TRBD1 is a possible D gene (6 bases). The CDR3 sequence is 11 residues long. Trimming shortened V by 8 bases and J by 6 bases, and 13 bases separated the two germline ends. Germline V gene data show CDR1 as SQVTM and CDR2 as ANQGSEA.

The V call is TRBV10-2, the J call TRBJ1-5; tentative D call: TRBD1 (6 bases). Trimming pared 1 base from V and 7 bases from J, leaving 17 bases between. This CDR3 region has 16 residues. Per the germline V gene, CDR1 is WSHSY and CDR2 is SAAADI. The DNA of the CDR3 is TGCGCCAGCAGTGAGTTAACAGGGTTCACCGGACAGCCCCAGCATTTT. Translated: CASSELTGFTGQPQHF.

This clone has more than one count but fewer than ten. The chain employs TRBV4-3 and TRBJ1-1; a weak D match, TRBD1 (6 bases). This CDR3 has 13 amino acids. Germline-derived CDR1 and CDR2 are LGHNA and YSLEER. Trimming shortened V by 6 bases and J by 1 base, and 9 bases separated the two germline ends. CDR3 residues: CASRLTGNTEAFF. Here the CDR3 DNA reads TGCGCCAGCAGGCTGACAGGGAACACTGAAGCTTTCTTT.

The rearrangement uses TRBV4-3 and TRBJ2-2; 10 bases are shared with TRBD2. The V gene's germline CDR1 is LGHNA and CDR2 YSLEER. This CDR3 is built from 19 residues. V was pared by 3 bases and J by 1 base, with 11 bases of the junction left unmatched. Here the CDR3 reads CASSHGSSGGFLNTGELFF. The CDR3 nucleotides read TGCGCCAGCAGCCACGGGTCTAGCGGGGGATTTTTGAACACCGGGGAGCTGTTTTTT.

The V and J genes are TRBV18 and TRBJ2-1; tentative D call: TRBD2 (5 bases). V was cut by 2 bases and J by 3 bases, with 11 bases left in between. Germline V CDR1 and CDR2: KGHSH, LQKENI. This CDR3 is 15 amino acids long. The CDR3 coding sequence is TGTGCCAGCTCACCAGGGCGGGCGCTCTACAATGAGCAGTTCTTC. Amino acid sequence: CASSPGRALYNEQFF.

The chain has TRBV6-5 and TRBJ2-2, with 7 positions matching TRBD1. From germline, CDR1 is MNHEY and CDR2 SVGAGI. The CDR3 is 16 amino acids. With 1 base clipped from V and 6 bases from J, the junction kept 8 bases outside the gene matches. The CDR3 region has the DNA TGTGCCAGCAGTTACTGGAAGGACCAGGGGGCCGGGGAGCTGTTTTTT. Its translation is CASSYWKDQGAGELFF.

This chain joins TRBV5-1 and TRBJ2-7, with TRBD1 identical over 7 bases. J was trimmed by 3 bases and V by 4 bases; bases with no gene match: 7. The CDR3 runs 14 residues. Looked up from germline, CDR1 is SGHRS and CDR2 is YFSETQ. CDR3 DNA sequence: TGCGCCAGCAGCCAACAGGGGATAATCTACGAGCAGTACTTC. It encodes CASSQQGIIYEQYF. The entire variable domain, with the rest obtained from reference TRBV5-1 and TRBJ2-7, is as follows: KAGVTQTPRYLIKTRGQQVTLSCSPISGHRSVSWYQQTPGQGLQFLFEYFSETQRNKGNFPGRFSGRQFSNSRSEMNVSTLELGDSALYLCASSQQGIIYEQYFGPGTRLTVT.

There are a few counts of this clone. The rearrangement joins TRBV10-3 to TRBJ1-1; possible D gene TRBD1, 6 bases. CDR1 ENHRY and CDR2 SYGVKD come from the germline V gene. The CDR3 extends over 15 amino acids. Trimming cost V 6 bases and J 0 bases, with 14 bases left between them. The CDR3: CAIRLQGFLNTEAFF. DNA for the CDR3: TGTGCCATCAGATTACAGGGTTTTTTGAACACTGAAGCTTTCTTT.

The V and J genes are TRBV11-3 and TRBJ2-3; 7 nucleotides line up with TRBD2. Germline loops: CDR1 SGHNT, CDR2 YENEEA. There are 12 residues in the CDR3. J gave up 6 bases and V 4 bases, and 1 base lay outside the gene matches. DNA for the CDR3: TGTGCCAGCAGCTCCGGGGGGGATACGCAGTATTTT. It codes for CASSSGGDTQYF.

This clone was observed a single time. The chain employs TRBV2 and TRBJ2-7; 8 nucleotides match TRBD2. V dropped 1 base and J dropped 2; count of bases not matched to a gene: 4. Germline assignment: CDR1 SNHLY and CDR2 FYNNEI. This CDR3 is 15 amino acids long. The CDR3 loop reads CASSEGQRGPYEQYF. The CDR3 bases are TGTGCCAGCAGTGAAGGCCAGCGGGGGCCCTACGAGCAGTACTTC. Combining the CDR3 with reference TRBV2 and TRBJ2-7 gives the whole variable domain EPEVTQTPSHQVTQMGQEVILRCVPISNHLYFYWYRQILGQKVEFLVSFYNNEISEKSEIFDDQFSVERPDGSNFTLKIRSTKLEDSAMYFCASSEGQRGPYEQYFGPGTRLTVT.

The chain joins TRBV5-5 to TRBJ2-5; TRBD1 agrees at 11 bases. The junction had 2 bases not matched to a gene; V was cut back by 3 bases and J by 4 bases. This CDR3 has 14 amino acids. In germline, CDR1 is SGHKS, CDR2 YYEKEE (reference sequence). CDR3 protein: CASSSDRGRETQYF. CDR3 sequence (DNA): TGTGCCAGCAGCTCGGACAGGGGGCGAGAGACCCAGTACTTC.

V usage is TRBV5-4 and J usage is TRBJ2-5; 9 bases agree with TRBD2. With V trimmed by 2 bases and J by 5 bases, 7 bases remained unmatched. From germline, CDR1 is SGHNT and CDR2 YYREEE (reference sequence). CDR3 length: 15 residues. The CDR3 bases are TGTGCCAGCAGCTTAACGCGGGGGGGCGGGGAGACCCAGTACTTC. Translation gives CASSLTRGGGETQYF. Complete variable domain (other parts from reference TRBV5-4 and TRBJ2-5): ETGVTQSPTHLIKTRGQQVTLRCSSQSGHNTVSWYQQALGQGPQFIFQYYREEENGRGNFPPRFSGLQFPNYSSELNVNALELDDSALYLCASSLTRGGGETQYFGPGTRLLVL.

This chain joins TRBV4-1 and TRBJ2-1, with TRBD1 matching over 9 bases. The CDR3 runs to 15 residues. Per the germline V gene, CDR1 is MGHRA and CDR2 is YSYEKL. Trimming removed 1 base from V and 4 bases from J; junction bases left unmatched: 2. The CDR3 DNA sequence: TGCGCCAGCAGCCAAGCGGGACAGGGTTACAATGAGCAGTTCTTC. It is translated as CASSQAGQGYNEQFF.

The rearrangement joins TRBV6-1 to TRBJ1-1, with TRBD1 identical over 9 bases. The CDR3 sequence is 12 residues long. With 6 bases clipped from V and 8 bases from J, the junction kept 4 bases outside the gene matches. Germline loops: CDR1 MNHNS, CDR2 SASEGT. Written as DNA, the CDR3 is TGTGCCAGCAGAGCAGGGACAGGGGAAGCTTTCTTT. Protein product: CASRAGTGEAFF.

The gene calls are TRBV6-1 and TRBJ1-1; no clear D. The CDR3 is made up of 11 amino acids. V dropped 7 bases and J dropped 3 bases, with 6 bases sitting between them. Germline assignment: CDR1 MNHNS and CDR2 SASEGT. CDR3 residues: CASILYTEAFF. CDR3 nucleotides: TGTGCCAGCATCCTCTACACTGAAGCTTTCTTT.

The J gene is TRBJ2-2, the V gene TRBV11-3, with D perhaps matching TRBD2 (5 bases). The CDR3 length is 16 residues. Germline V gene sequence: CDR1 SGHNT, CDR2 YENEEA. V lost 5 bases to trimming and J lost 2 bases, with 15 bases between them. CDR3 coding DNA: TGTGCCAGCAGCCCGCGCTGGACTTTCAACACCGGGGAGCTGTTTTTT. This sequence encodes CASSPRWTFNTGELFF.

This clone came up once. The chain is built from TRBV6-5 and TRBJ2-2; D is uncertain. CDR3 length equals 15 residues. Germline values: CDR1 MNHEY, CDR2 SVGAGI. Trimming cost V 2 bases and J 3 bases, with 10 bases left between them. Here the CDR3 reads CASSYPRTDTGELFF. The CDR3, as DNA: TGTGCCAGCAGTTACCCACGTACAGACACCGGGGAGCTGTTTTTT.

The chain joins TRBV5-1 to TRBJ1-1; D gene uncertain. Deletions cut 4 bases from V and 8 bases from J, with 15 bases between. The CDR3 totals 13 residues. Germline V CDR1 and CDR2: SGHRS, YFSETQ. The CDR3 DNA is TGCGCCAGCAGCGACCCTGGCACTAAGGAAGCTTTCTTT. Its protein product is CASSDPGTKEAFF.

This chain uses TRBV29-1 with TRBJ2-7; unclear D gene. V was cut by 6 bases and J by 2 bases, with 8 bases left in between. This CDR3 region has 11 residues. CDR1 is SQVTM and CDR2 is ANQGSEA in the germline V gene. The CDR3 loop reads CSVLTTYEQYF. CDR3 sequence (DNA): TGCAGCGTCCTGACAACCTACGAGCAGTACTTC.

This sequence joins TRBV29-1 and TRBJ2-3; weak D call: TRBD2 (5 bases). Trimming removed 2 bases from V and 6 bases from J, with 9 bases in between. Germline V CDR1 and CDR2: SQVTM, ANQGSEA. This CDR3 spans 12 amino acids. CDR3 loop: CSVERERDTQYF. The DNA for the CDR3 is TGCAGCGTTGAAAGGGAGCGGGATACGCAGTATTTT.

The chain employs TRBV6-6 and TRBJ2-1, with D unclear. The CDR3 extends over 15 amino acids. V was cut by 5 bases and J by 0 bases, with 11 bases left in between. Germline V gene lookup returns CDR1 MNHNY and CDR2 SVGAGI (reference sequence). CDR3: CASSGTRSSYNEQFF. In DNA form, the CDR3 reads TGTGCCAGCAGTGGCACTCGGAGCTCCTACAATGAGCAGTTCTTC.

The chain is built from TRBV27 and TRBJ2-7, with 11 nucleotides matching TRBD2. Losses at the gene ends were 6 bases for V and 5 bases for J; bases not matched to a gene: 6. This CDR3 has 14 amino acids. Germline V gives CDR1 MNHEY, CDR2 SMNVEV (reference sequence). The CDR3 DNA follows: TGTGCCAGCAGACTAGCGGGGGACAAGGACGAGCAGTACTTC. It is translated as CASRLAGDKDEQYF.

This clone was seen a single time. This sequence joins TRBV5-1 and TRBJ2-5; D might be TRBD2 (7 bases). The CDR3 is 17 residues long. Germline lookup yields CDR1 SGHRS and CDR2 YFSETQ. The V end lost 6 bases, the J end lost 4 bases, and 25 bases lay between the germline ends. CDR3 region: CASKTVVGGARRETQYF. For the CDR3, the DNA is TGCGCCAGCAAAACCGTGGTGGGGGGGGCCAGACGAGAGACCCAGTACTTC.

This clone is labeled medium-sized (0.01 to 0.1%). This specimen includes other DNA sequences encoding the same CDR3. This rearrangement joins TRBV5-8 to TRBJ1-6, with no clear D. The CDR3 length is 14 residues. The V gene lost 4 bases and the J gene lost 4 bases, with 9 bases spanning the gap. Germline V gene sequence: CDR1 SGHTS, CDR2 YDEGEE. The CDR3 DNA is TGTGCCAGCAGCCTTCGGGGATATAATTCACCCCTCCACTTT. Residues: CASSLRGYNSPLHF.

This clone came up once. The chain couples TRBV6-1 to TRBJ2-1, with D maybe TRBD2 (6 bases). The CDR3 contains 12 residues. Looked up from germline, CDR1 is MNHNS and CDR2 is SASEGT. CDR3 in amino acids: CASGRSNDEQFF. CDR3 in DNA: TGTGCTAGCGGCAGGTCTAACGATGAGCAGTTCTTC.